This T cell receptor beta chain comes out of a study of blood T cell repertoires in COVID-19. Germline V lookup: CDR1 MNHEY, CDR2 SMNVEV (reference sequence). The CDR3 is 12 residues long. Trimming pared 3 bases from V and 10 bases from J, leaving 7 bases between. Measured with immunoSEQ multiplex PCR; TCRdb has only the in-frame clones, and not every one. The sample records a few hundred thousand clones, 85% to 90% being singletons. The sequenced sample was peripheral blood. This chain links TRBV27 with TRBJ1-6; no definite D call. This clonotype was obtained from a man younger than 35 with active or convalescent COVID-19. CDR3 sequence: CASSFPRSPLHF. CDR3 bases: TGTGCCAGCAGTTTTCCGAGGTCACCCCTCCACTTT.